The source of this T cell receptor beta chain is a study of the immune and genomic landscape of osteosarcoma (dated by TCRdb to the early 2020s). About the full investigation: The overall cohort included 45 to 60 pediatric and adult patients with high-grade osteosarcoma, and the median age at diagnosis was 25 to 35 years (range about 5-85). A couple of samples from the same tumor site were contributed by each of three patients. The goal of the study was to explain why immune checkpoint inhibitors have shown limited clinical activity in osteosarcoma. Patients in the overall cohort were roughly 56% male, and approximately 73% presented with localized disease at diagnosis. Poor-risk disease was overrepresented in the cohort, as 73% of patients had an unfavorable pathologic response to standard therapy and 67% were deceased. To define immunogenic potential, the study profiled osteosarcoma specimens using whole genome, RNA and T-cell receptor sequencing along with immunohistochemistry and reverse phase protein arrays. To characterize the osteosarcoma immunogenomic landscape, TCR sequencing results were integrated with transcriptome, protein array and immunostaining data. Results the study describes overall, beyond this receptor: In five cases a single hyperexpanded clone dominated the repertoire, and each of those five cases had fewer than 100 T-cell clonotypes. Productive TCR clonality was low overall, averaging around 0.097 with a maximum of 0.3, suggesting limited T-cell clonal expansion. Higher TCR productive clonality was observed in the immune-hot C3 cluster than in the cold C1 cluster, although TCR productive clonality remained low overall. The clonality benchmarks were taken from external normal skin and healthy peripheral blood data instead of from matched normal tissue. Sample size was not determined by any statistical method, because osteosarcoma is rare and every possible sample was collected. Alongside the frozen tumor specimens, matched blood was collected from only a couple of patients.

This clone came up once. What this receptor recognizes is not known. It has no much larger one-base neighbor in the sample; base qualities were not kept. TCR beta chain CDR3 regions were immunosequenced with the ImmunoSEQ Assay (Adaptive Biotechnologies). Regarding the original processing steps: TCRB rearrangements, read counts, read proportions and gene usage were exported through the ImmunoSEQ Analyzer platform. T-cell clonality was calculated on productive rearrangements as 1 minus Pielou's evenness. In the clonal space homeostasis analysis, clonotypes were sorted into rare, small, medium, large or hyperexpanded (0.01 to 1 of the repertoire) bins. TCR productive clonality was compared across immune clusters C1, C2 and C3 using the Wilcoxon rank sum test. In its TCRdb copy, this immuneACCESS table keeps in-frame sequences only and misses some clones. Where compared with another copy, unresolved V genes explain less than half of these, and the others have no known cause. That table supplies the V and J calls and clone size; D and trimming were determined from the DNA. The sample table records 2,500 to 3,500 clones; around 70% of these occur just once. The ten largest clones capture more than 15% of the sample.

Clipping removes 2 bases from V and 2 bases from J, with 16 as the unmatched junction base count. From the cysteine up to the phenylalanine, the CDR3 has a length of 20 residues. Only CDR3 DNA remains: 60 bases, in frame from the first base. Via the germline V gene (reference sequence), CDR1 is LNHDA and CDR2 SQIVND. The specimens were post-treatment primary, local recurrence and metastasis tumors obtained from patients with a poor prognosis. The clonotype was recovered from a man aged 18-30 years with osteosarcoma. The age is the age at diagnosis. The chain was built from TRBV19 and TRBJ2-2; 8 central bases correspond to TRBD2. The sequenced sample consisted of tumor tissue from a local recurrence in the femur. Taken with the paper, the label for cell subset or site translates to: locally recurrent osteosarcoma tumor. The bases read TGTGCCAGTAGTATATCTGGGCGTGACGGGGGGGCCATCAACACCGGGGAGCTGTTTTTT. It translates to CASSISGRDGGAINTGELFF.